The 17 T cell receptor beta chains below were found in one sample sequenced in a study of early T cells in non-severe SARS-CoV-2 infection. TCRdb re-called the 5' RACE reads through MiXCR, storing one row per CDR3 protein. The repertoire holds about 81,000 distinct CDR3 sequences, with about 14% as singletons. The sample consisted of whole blood. All receptors come from an adult who was a healthcare worker with PCR-confirmed SARS-CoV-2 infection or an uninfected control (not recorded which).

The rearrangement uses TRBV20-1 and TRBJ1-2; perhaps TRBD1 as D (6 bases). V lost 7 bases and J lost 7, with 22 bases in between. Germline CDR1 is DFQATT and CDR2 is SNEGSKA (reference sequence). This CDR3 is 14 amino acids long. The CDR3 spells CSVPPPRTAGGYTF. Written as DNA, the CDR3 is TGCAGTGTTCCTCCCCCGCGGACAGCCGGTGGCTACACCTTC.

The chain combines TRBV24-1 with TRBJ2-1; tentative D call: TRBD1 (5 bases). The germline V gene encodes CDR1 KGHDR and CDR2 SFDVKD. CDR3 length: 16 residues. V gave up 3 bases and J gave up 5 bases, with 16 bases separating them. The CDR3 here is CATSDPSQGGHNEQFF. DNA for the CDR3: TGTGCCACCAGTGATCCTAGTCAGGGTGGGCACAATGAGCAGTTCTTC.

The chain couples TRBV30 to TRBJ1-5, with D perhaps matching TRBD1 (5 bases). Germline V gene sequence: CDR1 GTSNPN, CDR2 SVGIG (reference sequence). V was cut by 1 base and J by 4 bases, with 5 bases left in between. This CDR3 has 12 amino acids. The CDR3 nucleotides read TGTGCCTGGAGTGCAGGGAATCAGCCCCAGCATTTT. Encoded protein: CAWSAGNQPQHF.

A word on this clonotype: This sequence may be a read error, since a much larger clone differs from it by one base. The chain recombines TRBV5-1 with TRBJ1-1; TRBD1 agrees at 7 bases. Germline CDR1 is SGHRS and CDR2 is YFSETQ. This CDR3 is 15 amino acids long. V trimming: 3 bases; J trimming: 6 bases; junction bases outside the gene matches: 11. This CDR3 is CASSSIGTVNPEAFF. The CDR3 DNA reads as TGCGCCAGCAGCTCAATCGGGACAGTTAACCCTGAAGCTTTCTTT. The variable domain in full, with the rest retrieved from reference TRBV5-1 and TRBJ1-1, is KAGVTQTPRYLIKTRGQQVTLSCSPISGHRSVSWYQQTPGQGLQFLFEYFSETQRNKGNFPGRFSGRQFSNSRSEMNVSTLELGDSALYLCASSSIGTVNPEAFFGQGTRLTVV.

The V call is TRBV2, the J call TRBJ1-1; weak D call: TRBD1 (6 bases). The CDR3 extends over 13 amino acids. V was trimmed by 4 bases and J by 5 bases, leaving 11 bases between them. CDR1 SNHLY and CDR2 FYNNEI come from the germline V gene. The CDR3 region has the DNA TGTGCCAGCAGTGTACCCAGGGGAACTGAAGCTTTCTTT. Amino acids: CASSVPRGTEAFF.

DNA for the CDR3: TGTGCCACCAGTGATTTGAGGACAGGGGACGGCTACACCTTC. This translates into CATSDLRTGDGYTF. The J gene is TRBJ1-2, the V gene TRBV24-1; 9 nucleotides align to TRBD1. Trimming at V came to 0 bases and at J to 8 bases, leaving 3 bases not matched to a gene. The germline V gene has CDR1 KGHDR and CDR2 SFDVKD. This CDR3 contains 14 residues.

This clonotype was recorded a few times. The germline gene is not matched at one end of the junction; a read error may be the cause. The CDR3 coding sequence is TGTGCCAGCAGCCGGTACTACGGGCAGTACTTC. Amino acid sequence: CASSRYYGQYF. The J gene is TRBJ2-7, the V gene TRBV28; D ambiguous. The CDR3 loop spans 11 amino acids. Per germline, CDR1 MDHEN and CDR2 SYDVKM. Full variable domain (outside the CDR3, taken from reference TRBV28 and TRBJ2-7): DVKVTQSSRYLVKRTGEKVFLECVQDMDHENMFWYRQDPGLGLRLIYFSYDVKMKEKGDIPEGYSVSREKKERFSLILESASTNQTSMYLCASSRYYGQYFGPGTRLTVT.

This clonotype showed up many times. V usage is TRBV6-5 and J usage is TRBJ1-5; TRBD1 agrees at 10 bases. With 6 bases clipped from V and 4 bases from J, the junction kept 3 bases outside the gene matches. CDR1 is MNHEY, CDR2 SVGAGI, per germline. The CDR3 sequence is 14 residues long. The CDR3 nucleotides are TGTGCCAGCAGCCGGGACAGGGGTAATCAGCCCCAGCATTTT. Translating it yields CASSRDRGNQPQHF.

V is TRBV21-1 and J is TRBJ2-4; TRBD2 was called by the table and not checked on the DNA. TRBV21-1 is assigned pseudogene status. This CDR3 region has 19 residues. CDR3 bases: TGTGCCAGCAGCAAGTTAGCGGGGATTAAAAAACTAGCCAAAAACATTCAGTACTTC. Amino acid sequence: CASSKLAGIKKLAKNIQYF.

This clonotype was found many times. This chain joins TRBV12-3 or TRBV12-4 and TRBJ1-1; a weak D match, TRBD1 (6 bases). With 5 bases removed from V and 2 bases from J, the gap between germline ends came to 18 bases. The CDR3 totals 16 residues. CDR3 sequence reads: CASSPGRRTANTEAFF. The CDR3 bases are TGTGCCAGCAGTCCCGGACGCAGGACAGCCAACACTGAAGCTTTCTTT.

This clonotype was seen at least ten times. The chain couples TRBV18 to TRBJ1-6, with TRBD1 matching over 7 bases. Germline values: CDR1 KGHSH, CDR2 LQKENI. V was clipped by 6 bases and J by 8 bases; unmatched bases: 1. The CDR3 loop spans 12 amino acids. CDR3 loop: CASSGTDSPLHF. The CDR3 DNA reads as TGTGCCAGCTCGGGGACAGATTCACCCCTCCACTTT.

This clonotype was detected once. The chain is built from TRBV28 and TRBJ1-2; TRBD1 might be the D (5 bases). Germline V lookup: CDR1 MDHEN, CDR2 SYDVKM. V was cut by 2 bases and J by 4 bases, with 8 bases left in between. The CDR3 runs 13 residues. The CDR3 loop is CASSLSGGYGYTF. The CDR3 DNA follows: TGTGCCAGCAGTTTAAGCGGGGGCTATGGCTACACCTTC.

This clonotype was detected many times. The chain combines TRBV28 with TRBJ1-1; D is unclear. CDR1 MDHEN and CDR2 SYDVKM come from the germline V gene. The CDR3 is made up of 13 amino acids. V lost 5 bases and J lost 0, with 7 bases in between. The chain's CDR3 is CASSISMNTEAFF. The CDR3, as DNA: TGTGCCAGCAGTATAAGTATGAACACTGAAGCTTTCTTT.

The chain carries TRBV27 and TRBJ2-5, with D unclear. This CDR3 is built from 14 residues. V was trimmed by 2 bases and J by 3 bases, leaving 10 bases between them. Germline CDR1 reads MNHEY; CDR2 reads SMNVEV (reference sequence). CDR3 coding DNA: TGTGCCAGCAGTTTAGTGGGCGGCAAAGAGACCCAGTACTTC. Translating gives CASSLVGGKETQYF.

At least ten counts were recorded for this clonotype. CDR3 in DNA: TGTGCCAGCAGTTGGGCCCGAAATAGCAATCAGCCCCAGCATTTT. Its protein is CASSWARNSNQPQHF. V usage is TRBV12-3 or TRBV12-4 and J usage is TRBJ1-5; unclear D gene. The CDR3 extends over 15 amino acids. V lost 4 bases to trimming and J lost 0 bases, with 10 bases between them.

This clonotype was observed a few times. V is TRBV4-3 and J is TRBJ2-5, with a weak D call TRBD2 (6 bases). Germline values: CDR1 LGHNA, CDR2 YSLEER. This CDR3 is 15 amino acids long. V lost 3 bases and J 1 base, leaving 12 bases between the germline ends. The CDR3 DNA reads TGCGCCAGCAGCCACGGTACTAGCACCCAAGAGACCCAGTACTTC. Translation gives CASSHGTSTQETQYF.

The rearrangement links TRBV5-6 to TRBJ2-5; a weak D match, TRBD1 (6 bases). The CDR3 has 13 amino acids. CDR1 is SGHDT and CDR2 is YYEEEE in the germline V gene. V lost 2 bases and J lost 7, with 12 bases in between. In nucleotides, the CDR3 is TGTGCCAGCAGCTTCAACAGGGAAGGGACCCAGTACTTC. Amino acid sequence: CASSFNREGTQYF. Full variable domain (missing parts from reference TRBV5-6 and TRBJ2-5): DAGVTQSPTHLIKTRGQQVTLRCSPKSGHDTVSWYQQALGQGPQFIFQYYEEEERQRGNFPDRFSGHQFPNYSSELNVNALLLGDSALYLCASSFNREGTQYFGPGTRLLVL.